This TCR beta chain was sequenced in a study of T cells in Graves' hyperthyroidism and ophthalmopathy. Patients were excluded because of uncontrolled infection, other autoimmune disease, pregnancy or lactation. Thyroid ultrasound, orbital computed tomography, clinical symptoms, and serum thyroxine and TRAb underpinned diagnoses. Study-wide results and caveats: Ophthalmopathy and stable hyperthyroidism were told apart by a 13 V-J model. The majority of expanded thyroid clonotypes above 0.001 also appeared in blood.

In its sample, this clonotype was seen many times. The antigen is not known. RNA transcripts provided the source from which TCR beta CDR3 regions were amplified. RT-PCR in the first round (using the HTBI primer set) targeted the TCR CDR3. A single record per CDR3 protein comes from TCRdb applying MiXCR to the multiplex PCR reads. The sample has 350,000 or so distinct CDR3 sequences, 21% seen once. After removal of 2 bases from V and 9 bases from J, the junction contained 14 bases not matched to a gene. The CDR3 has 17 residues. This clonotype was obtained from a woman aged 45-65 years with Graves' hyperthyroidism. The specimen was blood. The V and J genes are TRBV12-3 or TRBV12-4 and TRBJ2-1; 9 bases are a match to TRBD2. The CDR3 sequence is CASSLRGRALLSSEQFF. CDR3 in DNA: TGTGCCAGCAGTTTACGCGGGAGGGCCCTTCTATCATCTGAGCAGTTCTTC.